A single sample is the source of the 14 T cell receptor beta chains below, sequenced in a study of T cells in Graves' hyperthyroidism and ophthalmopathy. What was amplified from RNA transcripts were TCR beta CDR3 regions. With the HTBI primer set, the TCR CDR3 went through a first round of RT-PCR. Each CDR3 protein is one row after TCRdb ran MiXCR on the multiplex PCR reads. The sample contains 560,000 or so distinct CDR3 sequences, about 45% of which appear only once. Material: peripheral blood or thyroid tissue (not recorded which). Receptors originate from a woman aged 18-29 years with Graves' hyperthyroidism.

The chain is built from TRBV25-1 and TRBJ1-2; 7 bases fit TRBD1. CDR3 size: 14 residues. Trimming cost V 2 bases and J 8 bases; bases outside gene matches: 8. CDR1 and CDR2 (germline): MGHDK, SYGVNS. The CDR3 is CASSEVGQGGGYTF. Written as DNA, the CDR3 is TGTGCCAGCAGTGAAGTGGGGCAGGGGGGCGGCTACACCTTC.

V usage is TRBV10-3 and J usage is TRBJ2-7, with TRBD2 identical over 14 bases. The V segment lost 3 bases and the J segment 4 bases; nucleotides outside the gene matches: 8. Germline V gene sequence: CDR1 ENHRY, CDR2 SYGVKD. The length of the CDR3 is 17 residues. CDR3: CAISEPGTSGRRYEQYF. CDR3 sequence (DNA): TGTGCCATCAGTGAACCCGGGACTAGCGGGAGAAGATACGAGCAGTACTTC.

The genes are TRBV27 and TRBJ2-7; 8 positions agree with TRBD1. The trim removed 0 bases at V and 1 base at J, leaving 2 bases unmatched. The CDR3 length is 15 residues. Looked up from germline, CDR1 is MNHEY and CDR2 is SMNVEV (reference sequence). CDR3 protein: CASSLSRTGSYEQYF. For the CDR3, the DNA is TGTGCCAGCAGTTTATCTCGGACAGGGTCCTACGAGCAGTACTTC.

This clonotype was observed a handful of times. The chain carries TRBV7-2 and TRBJ1-1; D possibly corresponds to TRBD1 (6 bases). Per germline, CDR1 SGHTA and CDR2 FQGNSA. The CDR3 loop spans 14 amino acids. Trimming removed 5 bases from V and 5 bases from J, with 15 bases in between. The CDR3 nucleotides are TGTGCCAGCAGCCCAGGGACACCCGGGACTGAAGCTTTCTTT. It yields the protein CASSPGTPGTEAFF.

With regard to this clonotype: A read error may account for a junction end that differs from germline. This chain joins TRBV7-6 and TRBJ2-5; D tentatively fits TRBD1 or TRBD2 (6 bases each). The closer fit of TRBJ2-7 to the DNA end suggests the J call may be wrong. CDR1 SGHVS and CDR2 FNYEAQ come from the germline V gene. There are 16 residues in the CDR3. The DNA for the CDR3 is TGCGCCAGCAGCCAAGAGAGCCTAGCGAGGGGGAGCGAGCAGTACTTC. This gives the protein CASSQESLARGSEQYF.

This clonotype was recorded at least ten times. V and J are TRBV10-3 and TRBJ1-3, with a tentative D call TRBD1 (5 bases). The CDR3 loop spans 13 amino acids. From germline, CDR1 is ENHRY and CDR2 SYGVKD. V was clipped by 7 bases and J by 1 base, with 8 bases between them. The CDR3 DNA follows: TGTGCCATCAAAGACAGTTCTGGAAACACCATATATTTT. Protein: CAIKDSSGNTIYF.

This sequence joins TRBV7-2 and TRBJ2-7, with a weak D call TRBD2 (6 bases). CDR3 length: 16 amino acids. The germline CDR1 and CDR2 sequences are SGHTA and FQGNSA. Trimming pared 0 bases from V and 0 bases from J, leaving 12 bases between. This chain's CDR3 is CASSLAGLASSYEQYF. CDR3 nucleotide sequence: TGTGCCAGCAGCTTAGCGGGGCTAGCGAGCTCCTACGAGCAGTACTTC.

The V call is TRBV7-2, the J call TRBJ2-5; unclear D gene. V lost 0 bases and J 4 bases, leaving 6 bases between the germline ends. The CDR3 runs to 13 residues. CDR1 and CDR2 (germline): SGHTA, FQGNSA. The CDR3 sequence is CASSLASIETQYF. The CDR3 DNA sequence: TGTGCCAGCAGCTTAGCTAGCATAGAGACCCAGTACTTC.

The chain has TRBV2 and TRBJ1-6, with 7 bases identical to TRBD1. The germline gives CDR1 SNHLY, CDR2 FYNNEI. CDR3 length: 13 residues. Germline trimming cut 8 bases from V and 6 bases from J; bases unmatched to any gene: 4. The CDR3 DNA reads as TGTGCCAGCCGGGGACAGAGTAATTCACCCCTCCACTTT. Its translation is CASRGQSNSPLHF.

The chain employs TRBV2 and TRBJ1-5; D remains unclear. Germline V CDR1 and CDR2: SNHLY, FYNNEI. Trimming stripped 6 bases from V and 9 bases from J, with 18 bases between. This CDR3 contains 14 residues. CDR3 region: CASSFVFSGRPQHF. In nucleotides, the CDR3 is TGTGCCAGCAGCTTCGTTTTTTCCGGTCGGCCCCAGCATTTT.

The chain couples TRBV7-2 to TRBJ2-1; the D is unclear. This CDR3 has 13 amino acids. Germline CDR1 is SGHTA and CDR2 is FQGNSA. Deletions cut 3 bases from V and 5 bases from J, with 8 bases between. DNA of the CDR3: TGTGCCAGCAGCTTTTCCTTAAACAATGAGCAGTTCTTC. It codes for CASSFSLNNEQFF.

This clonotype has ten or more counts. Mismatch with germline at one junction end may stem from a read error. The chain employs TRBV7-7 and TRBJ2-7; D possibly matches TRBD1 or TRBD2 (5 bases each). The germline V gene has CDR1 SSHAT and CDR2 FNYEAQ (reference sequence). The length of the CDR3 is 13 residues. CDR3 DNA: TGTGCTAGCAGCTTAGGAGAGGGGAAAGAGCAGTACTTC. Translation gives CASSLGEGKEQYF.

The chain uses TRBV7-9 and TRBJ2-5, with TRBD2 matching over 14 bases. The CDR3 loop spans 17 amino acids. Germline V gene data show CDR1 as SEHNR and CDR2 as FQNEAQ (reference sequence). J was trimmed by 3 bases and V by 4 bases; bases with no gene match: 7. The CDR3 reads CASSSPGLAGVEETQYF. CDR3 nucleotides: TGTGCCAGCAGCTCTCCGGGACTAGCGGGGGTGGAAGAGACCCAGTACTTC.

To note about this clonotype: A much larger clone differs from this one at a single base, so this may be a read error. The chain has TRBV29-1 and TRBJ1-1; no clear D gene. In germline, CDR1 is SQVTM, CDR2 ANQGSEA. Trimming cost V 1 base and J 4 bases, with 10 bases left between them. The CDR3 extends over 13 amino acids. CDR3 loop: CSVEGVECTEAFF. The CDR3 DNA sequence: TGCAGCGTTGAAGGGGTAGAGTGCACTGAAGCTTTCTTT. The full variable domain, completed using reference TRBV29-1 and TRBJ1-1, is SAVISQKPSRDICQRGTSLTIQCQVDSQVTMMFWYRQQPGQSLTLIATANQGSEATYESGFVIDKFPISRPNLTFSTLTVSNMSPEDSSIYLCSVEGVECTEAFFGQGTRLTVV.